A single sample is the source of the 19 T cell receptor beta chains below, sequenced in a study of cytomegalovirus exposure and HLA in healthy donors. Primers for the PCR totalled 60 Vbeta and 13 Jbeta. Clones were read by immunoSEQ multiplex PCR, and TCRdb kept only the in-frame ones, dropping some. This sample has 90,000 to 120,000 clones, with around two thirds found just once. Specimen: PBMCs. The source of these receptors is a woman aged 40 to 50 in good health and CMV-seropositive.

The CDR3 DNA reads as TGTGCCATCGAGGGGGACAGTGGAGCCACTGAAGCTTTCTTT. Protein: CAIEGDSGATEAFF. The V gene is TRBV7-9, the J gene TRBJ1-1, with 7 bases that match TRBD1. This CDR3 contains 14 residues. The V segment lost 10 bases and the J segment 4 bases; nucleotides outside the gene matches: 12. In germline, CDR1 is SEHNR, CDR2 FQNEAQ (reference sequence).

The rearrangement uses TRBV2 and TRBJ1-2; a weak D match, TRBD1 (6 bases). This CDR3 has 13 residues. The V gene's germline CDR1 is SNHLY and CDR2 FYNNEI. Trimming removed 6 bases from V and 7 bases from J, with 15 bases in between. DNA for the CDR3: TGTGCCAGCAGGTTAGGGGGGGTCCTTGGCTACACCTTC. Its protein product is CASRLGGVLGYTF.

The chain is built from TRBV5-1 and TRBJ1-1; 10 bases match TRBD1. V shed 3 bases, J shed 3 bases, and the junction held 5 bases outside the gene matches. The CDR3 is 15 amino acids. Germline lookup yields CDR1 SGHRS and CDR2 YFSETQ. The CDR3 sequence: CASSWDRGTDTEAFF. CDR3 nucleotides: TGCGCCAGCAGCTGGGACAGGGGAACGGACACTGAAGCTTTCTTT.

This chain uses TRBV7-9 with TRBJ1-2, with 9 bases lining up with TRBD1. CDR1 is SEHNR, CDR2 FQNEAQ, per germline (reference sequence). The V gene end was trimmed by 1 base and the J gene end by 4 bases; junction bases not matched to a gene: 7. The CDR3 covers 16 residues. The CDR3 DNA reads as TGTGCCAGCAGCTTAGTATTCACAGGGGGCGGCTATGGCTACACCTTC. Protein product: CASSLVFTGGGYGYTF. Full variable domain (rest looked up from reference TRBV7-9 and TRBJ1-2): DTGVSQNPRHKITKRGQNVTFRCDPISEHNRLYWYRQTLGQGPEFLTYFQNEAQLEKSRLLSDRFSAERPKGSFSTLEIQRTEQGDSAMYLCASSLVFTGGGYGYTFGSGTRLTVV.

The rearrangement joins TRBV10-3 to TRBJ2-7; weak D call: TRBD2 (5 bases). Germline V gene lookup returns CDR1 ENHRY and CDR2 SYGVKD. Trimming took off 5 bases at V and 1 base at J, with 15 bases between the two ends. CDR3 length: 15 residues. DNA for the CDR3: TGTGCCATCAGTAAGAGTGATAGACTATCCTACGAGCAGTACTTC. Translating it yields CAISKSDRLSYEQYF.

The chain carries TRBV5-6 and TRBJ1-2; the D is unclear. Trimming removed 2 bases at V and 2 bases at J, with 10 bases between. The CDR3 has 14 amino acids. Germline CDR1 reads SGHDT; CDR2 reads YYEEEE. CDR3 sequence (DNA): TGTGCCAGCAGCTTCGGCAGGCCCAACTATGGCTACACCTTC. Translating it yields CASSFGRPNYGYTF.

The chain has TRBV6-5 and TRBJ1-2; no reliable D call. V lost 0 bases, J lost 2 bases, and 10 bases lay in between. The CDR3 is made up of 15 amino acids. Germline V gene data show CDR1 as MNHEY and CDR2 as SVGAGI. This CDR3 reads CASSYSFGSNYGYTF. The CDR3 DNA follows: TGTGCCAGCAGTTACTCTTTCGGGTCAAACTATGGCTACACCTTC.

The rearrangement joins TRBV4-3 to TRBJ2-7, with no clear D. CDR3 size: 13 residues. V shed 1 base and J shed 7 bases, with 11 bases lying between them. Per germline, CDR1 LGHNA and CDR2 YSLEER. CDR3 nucleotides: TGCGCCAGCAGCCAAGGGCTATTCGGGGAGCAGTACTTC. Its translation is CASSQGLFGEQYF.

This chain links TRBV6-6 with TRBJ2-5, with D perhaps matching TRBD1 (6 bases). Germline CDR1 is MNHNY and CDR2 is SVGAGI (reference sequence). V dropped 6 bases and J dropped 2 bases, with 13 bases sitting between them. The CDR3 covers 14 residues. This CDR3 is CASRRRTAQETQYF. The CDR3, as DNA: TGTGCCAGCAGACGGAGGACAGCGCAAGAGACCCAGTACTTC.

The rearrangement uses TRBV4-1 and TRBJ1-4, with 7 bases that match TRBD1. The CDR3 loop spans 17 amino acids. Trimming cost V 4 bases and J 2 bases; bases outside gene matches: 10. Germline loops: CDR1 MGHRA, CDR2 YSYEKL. The CDR3 protein is CASSRQGGTRTNEKLFF. For the CDR3, the DNA is TGCGCCAGCAGCCGACAGGGTGGTACGAGGACTAATGAAAAACTGTTTTTT.

The chain employs TRBV7-9 and TRBJ2-7; 8 nucleotides match TRBD1. The V gene end was trimmed by 2 bases and the J gene end by 9 bases; junction bases not matched to a gene: 6. This CDR3 comprises 13 residues. CDR1 is SEHNR and CDR2 is FQNEAQ in the germline V gene (reference sequence). For the CDR3, the DNA is TGTGCCAGCAGCTTAAGGGACAGGTTTGCGCAGTACTTC. The encoded protein is CASSLRDRFAQYF. Based on the CDR3 plus reference TRBV7-9 and TRBJ2-7, the full variable domain is DTGVSQNPRHKITKRGQNVTFRCDPISEHNRLYWYRQTLGQGPEFLTYFQNEAQLEKSRLLSDRFSAERPKGSFSTLEIQRTEQGDSAMYLCASSLRDRFAQYFGPGTRLTVT.

The V and J genes are TRBV12-5 and TRBJ2-5, with TRBD1 matching 10 bases. Trimming at V came to 5 bases and at J to 3 bases, leaving 0 bases not matched to a gene. In germline, CDR1 is LGHNT, CDR2 FRNRAP. The CDR3 totals 13 residues. The CDR3 region is CASGGQGEETQYF. As DNA, the CDR3 is TGTGCTAGTGGTGGACAGGGGGAAGAGACCCAGTACTTC. Using reference TRBV12-5 and TRBJ2-5 for the parts outside the CDR3, the full variable domain is DARVTQTPRHKVTEMGQEVTMRCQPILGHNTVFWYRQTMMQGLELLAYFRNRAPLDDSGMPKDRFSAEMPDATLATLKIQPSEPRDSAVYFCASGGQGEETQYFGPGTRLLVL.

The chain combines TRBV5-6 with TRBJ2-2, with a possible D match to TRBD2 (6 bases). The CDR3 is 15 residues long. With 0 bases removed from V and 4 bases from J, the gap between germline ends came to 10 bases. CDR1 is SGHDT, CDR2 YYEEEE, per germline. The CDR3 coding sequence is TGTGCCAGCAGCTTGGTGGGACTTAGCACCGGGGAGCTGTTTTTT. Its protein is CASSLVGLSTGELFF.

This rearrangement joins TRBV30 to TRBJ1-2, with 7 bases aligning to TRBD1. CDR3 size: 14 residues. Germline CDR1 GTSNPN, CDR2 SVGIG (reference sequence). V was pared by 5 bases and J by 5 bases, with 11 bases of the junction left unmatched. CDR3 sequence: CAWGGQLQGYGYTF. The CDR3 DNA follows: TGTGCCTGGGGGGGACAGCTACAGGGGTATGGCTACACCTTC.

This chain connects TRBV12-1 to TRBJ2-5; TRBD2, as called in the table, went unchecked against the DNA. TRBV12-1 constitutes a pseudogene. CDR3 length equals 16 residues. The CDR3 sequence is CASSFFRGRNQETQYF. CDR3 in DNA: TGTGCCAGCAGCTTTTTCCGGGGTCGTAACCAAGAGACCCAGTACTTC.

The chain links TRBV6-6 to TRBJ2-5; the match to TRBD1 covers 8 bases. CDR3 length equals 15 residues. V was pared by 8 bases and J by 2 bases, with 10 bases of the junction left unmatched. Looked up from germline, CDR1 is MNHNY and CDR2 is SVGAGI (reference sequence). The CDR3 DNA reads TGTGCCAGCGGATCAGGGGGCCGTTTACAAGAGACCCAGTACTTC. Amino acids: CASGSGGRLQETQYF.

The gene calls are TRBV29-1 and TRBJ2-5; D is unclear. V lost 0 bases to trimming and J lost 2 bases, with 10 bases between them. The CDR3 runs to 14 residues. Germline V gene lookup returns CDR1 SQVTM and CDR2 ANQGSEA. The CDR3 bases are TGCAGCGTTGAAGATCAACCCGGGCAAGAGACCCAGTACTTC. Translating gives CSVEDQPGQETQYF.

V usage is TRBV5-4 and J usage is TRBJ2-5, with 8 bases fitting TRBD1. CDR1 and CDR2 (germline): SGHNT, YYREEE (reference sequence). The CDR3 sequence is 14 residues long. Trimming removed 4 bases from V and 5 bases from J; junction bases left unmatched: 7. The CDR3 region has the DNA TGTGCCAGCAGCCCTCAGGGGGCGGTGGAGACCCAGTACTTC. Translating it yields CASSPQGAVETQYF.

The rearrangement joins TRBV7-3 to TRBJ2-7; 8 positions agree with TRBD2. This CDR3 region has 15 residues. Germline CDR1 SGHTA, CDR2 FQGTGA. Losses at the gene ends were 6 bases for V and 1 base for J; bases not matched to a gene: 8. The CDR3 DNA sequence: TGTGCCAGCAGTCTCGGGGGGGCACCATCCTACGAGCAGTACTTC. Translating it yields CASSLGGAPSYEQYF.